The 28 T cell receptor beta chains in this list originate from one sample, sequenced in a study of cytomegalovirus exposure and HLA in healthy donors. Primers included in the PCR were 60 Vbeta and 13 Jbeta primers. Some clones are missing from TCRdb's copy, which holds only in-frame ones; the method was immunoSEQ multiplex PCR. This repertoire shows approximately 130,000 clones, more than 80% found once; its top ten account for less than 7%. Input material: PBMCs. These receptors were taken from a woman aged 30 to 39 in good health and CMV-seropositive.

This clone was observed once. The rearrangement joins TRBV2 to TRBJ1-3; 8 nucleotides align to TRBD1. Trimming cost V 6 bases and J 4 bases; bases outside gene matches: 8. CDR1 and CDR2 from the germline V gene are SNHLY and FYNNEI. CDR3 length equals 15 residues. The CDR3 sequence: CASSGQGFRGNTIYF. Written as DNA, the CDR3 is TGTGCCAGCAGCGGACAGGGTTTCAGAGGAAACACCATATATTTT.

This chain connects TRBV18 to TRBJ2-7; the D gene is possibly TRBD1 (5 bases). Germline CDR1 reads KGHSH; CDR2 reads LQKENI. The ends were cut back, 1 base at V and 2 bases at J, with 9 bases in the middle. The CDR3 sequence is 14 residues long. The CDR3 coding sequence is TGTGCCAGCTCACCACAGGGGCCCCCCTACGAGCAGTACTTC. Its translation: CASSPQGPPYEQYF.

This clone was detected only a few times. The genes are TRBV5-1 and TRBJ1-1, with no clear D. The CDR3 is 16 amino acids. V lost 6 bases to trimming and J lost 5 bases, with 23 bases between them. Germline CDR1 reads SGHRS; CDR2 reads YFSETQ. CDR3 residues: CASKGGWAGGLTEAFF. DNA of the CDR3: TGCGCCAGCAAGGGTGGATGGGCAGGAGGGTTGACTGAAGCTTTCTTT.

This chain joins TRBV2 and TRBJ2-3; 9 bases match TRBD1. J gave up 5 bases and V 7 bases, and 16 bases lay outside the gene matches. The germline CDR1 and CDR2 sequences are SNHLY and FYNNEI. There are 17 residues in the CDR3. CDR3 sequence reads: CASNSLPGQGKEDTQYF. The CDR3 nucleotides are TGTGCCAGCAATTCCCTTCCTGGACAGGGGAAAGAAGATACGCAGTATTTT.

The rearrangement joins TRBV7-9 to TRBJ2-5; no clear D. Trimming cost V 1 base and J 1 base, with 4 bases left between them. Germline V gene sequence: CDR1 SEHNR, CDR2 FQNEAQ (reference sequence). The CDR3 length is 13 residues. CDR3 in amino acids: CASSLVFQETQYF. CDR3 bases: TGTGCCAGCAGCTTAGTCTTCCAAGAGACCCAGTACTTC. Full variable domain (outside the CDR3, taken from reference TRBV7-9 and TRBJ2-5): DTGVSQNPRHKITKRGQNVTFRCDPISEHNRLYWYRQTLGQGPEFLTYFQNEAQLEKSRLLSDRFSAERPKGSFSTLEIQRTEQGDSAMYLCASSLVFQETQYFGPGTRLLVL.

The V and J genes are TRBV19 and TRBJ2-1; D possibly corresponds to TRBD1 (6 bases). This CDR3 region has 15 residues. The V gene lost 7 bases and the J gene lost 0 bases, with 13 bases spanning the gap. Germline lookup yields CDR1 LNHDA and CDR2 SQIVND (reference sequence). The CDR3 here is CASTLQGHSYNEQFF. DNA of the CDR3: TGTGCCAGTACCCTTCAGGGGCACTCCTACAATGAGCAGTTCTTC.

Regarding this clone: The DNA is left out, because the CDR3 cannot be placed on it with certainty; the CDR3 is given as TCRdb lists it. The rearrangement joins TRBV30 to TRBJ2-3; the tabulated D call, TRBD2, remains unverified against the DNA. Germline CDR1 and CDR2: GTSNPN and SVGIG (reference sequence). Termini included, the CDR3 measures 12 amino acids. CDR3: CAWGDGTSPMYF.

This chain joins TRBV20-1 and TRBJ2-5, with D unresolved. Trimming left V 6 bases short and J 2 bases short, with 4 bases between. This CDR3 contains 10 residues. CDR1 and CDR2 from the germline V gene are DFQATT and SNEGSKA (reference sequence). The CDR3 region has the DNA TGCAGTGCATCACAAGAGACCCAGTACTTC. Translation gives CSASQETQYF.

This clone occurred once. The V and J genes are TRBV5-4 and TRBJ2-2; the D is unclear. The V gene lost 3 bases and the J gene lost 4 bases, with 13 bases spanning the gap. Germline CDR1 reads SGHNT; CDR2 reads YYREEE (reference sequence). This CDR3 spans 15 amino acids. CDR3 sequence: CASSSLSTFTGELFF. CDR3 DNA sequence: TGTGCCAGCAGCTCTCTCTCGACTTTCACCGGGGAGCTGTTTTTT.

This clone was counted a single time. The CDR3 DNA follows: TGTGCCAGCAGTTTACAAGCGATGAACACTGAAGCTTTCTTT. The encoded protein is CASSLQAMNTEAFF. The rearrangement links TRBV28 to TRBJ1-1; D unclear. The germline V and J ends were trimmed by 2 bases and 0 bases, with 7 bases remaining between them. This CDR3 region has 14 residues. Germline CDR1 is MDHEN and CDR2 is SYDVKM.

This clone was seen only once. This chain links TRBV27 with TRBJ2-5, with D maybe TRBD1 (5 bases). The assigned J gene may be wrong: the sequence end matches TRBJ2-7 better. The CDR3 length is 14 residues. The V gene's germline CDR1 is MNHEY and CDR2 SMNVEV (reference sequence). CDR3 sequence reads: CASSLSLRVHEQYF. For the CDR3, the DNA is TGTGCCAGCAGTTTATCGCTCAGGGTCCACGAGCAGTACTTC.

The CDR3 region has the DNA TGTGCCAGCAGTGTAGAAAAGGGGTCGGACACTGAAGCTTTCTTT. This translates into CASSVEKGSDTEAFF. This chain uses TRBV2 with TRBJ1-1; possibly TRBD1 for D (5 bases). From germline, CDR1 is SNHLY and CDR2 FYNNEI. There are 15 residues in the CDR3. V was trimmed by 4 bases and J by 3 bases, leaving 15 bases between them. Full variable domain (rest looked up from reference TRBV2 and TRBJ1-1): EPEVTQTPSHQVTQMGQEVILRCVPISNHLYFYWYRQILGQKVEFLVSFYNNEISEKSEIFDDQFSVERPDGSNFTLKIRSTKLEDSAMYFCASSVEKGSDTEAFFGQGTRLTVV.

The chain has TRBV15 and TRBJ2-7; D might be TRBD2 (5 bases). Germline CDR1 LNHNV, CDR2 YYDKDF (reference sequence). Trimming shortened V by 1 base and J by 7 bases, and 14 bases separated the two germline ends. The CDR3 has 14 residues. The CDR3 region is CATSRGRQFGEQYF. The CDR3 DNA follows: TGTGCCACCAGCAGAGGGAGGCAGTTCGGGGAGCAGTACTTC.

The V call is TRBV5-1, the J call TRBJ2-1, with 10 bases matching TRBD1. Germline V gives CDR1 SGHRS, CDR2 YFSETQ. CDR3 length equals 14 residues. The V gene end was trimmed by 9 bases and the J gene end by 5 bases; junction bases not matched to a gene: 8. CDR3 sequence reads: CATPGQGVHNEQFF. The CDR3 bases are TGCGCCACCCCAGGACAGGGGGTGCACAATGAGCAGTTCTTC.

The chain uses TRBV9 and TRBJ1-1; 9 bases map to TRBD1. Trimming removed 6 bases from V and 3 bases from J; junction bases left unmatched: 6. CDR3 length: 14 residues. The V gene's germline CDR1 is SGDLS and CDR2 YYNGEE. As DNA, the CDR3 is TGTGCCAGCAATGCGGGACAGGGAGACACTGAAGCTTTCTTT. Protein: CASNAGQGDTEAFF.

Written as DNA, the CDR3 is TGTGCCAGCTCAACATCGGACAGAAACTATGGCTACACCTTC. Translation gives CASSTSDRNYGYTF. V gene TRBV18 combines with J gene TRBJ1-2; perhaps TRBD1 as D (6 bases). V lost 5 bases and J 2 bases, leaving 12 bases between the germline ends. The CDR3 contains 14 residues. Germline lookup yields CDR1 KGHSH and CDR2 LQKENI.

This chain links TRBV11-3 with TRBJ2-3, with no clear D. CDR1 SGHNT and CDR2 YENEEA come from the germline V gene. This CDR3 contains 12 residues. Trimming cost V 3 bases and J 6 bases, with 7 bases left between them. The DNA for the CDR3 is TGTGCCAGCAGCTTCTACGGGGATACGCAGTATTTT. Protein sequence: CASSFYGDTQYF.

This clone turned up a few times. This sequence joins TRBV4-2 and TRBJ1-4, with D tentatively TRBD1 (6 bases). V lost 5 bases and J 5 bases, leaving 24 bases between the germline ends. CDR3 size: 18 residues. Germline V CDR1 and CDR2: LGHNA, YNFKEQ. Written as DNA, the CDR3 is TGTGCCAGCAGCACGCCCCTGGTTGGACAGACACAAAATGAAAAACTGTTTTTT. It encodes CASSTPLVGQTQNEKLFF.

The CDR3 DNA reads TGTGCCAGCAGCTTAGTCCGGGACAGGGTGGCCGGGGAGCTGTTTTTT. Translating it yields CASSLVRDRVAGELFF. The V and J genes are TRBV7-9 and TRBJ2-2, with 9 nucleotides matching TRBD1. V was pared by 1 base and J by 6 bases, with 6 bases of the junction left unmatched. This CDR3 has 16 amino acids. Germline CDR1 is SEHNR and CDR2 is FQNEAQ (reference sequence).

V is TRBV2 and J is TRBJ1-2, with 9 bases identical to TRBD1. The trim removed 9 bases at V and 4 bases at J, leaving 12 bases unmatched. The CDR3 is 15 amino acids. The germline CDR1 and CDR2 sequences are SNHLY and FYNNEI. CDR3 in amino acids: CARQGAGIEFYGYTF. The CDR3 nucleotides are TGTGCCAGACAGGGGGCGGGGATCGAATTCTATGGCTACACCTTC.

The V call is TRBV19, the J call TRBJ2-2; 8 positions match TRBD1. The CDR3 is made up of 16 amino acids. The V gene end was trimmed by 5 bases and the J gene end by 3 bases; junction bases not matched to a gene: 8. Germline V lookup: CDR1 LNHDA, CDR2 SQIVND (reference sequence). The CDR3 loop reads CASSFWTGLDTGELFF. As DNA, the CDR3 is TGTGCCAGTAGTTTCTGGACAGGGTTGGACACCGGGGAGCTGTTTTTT.

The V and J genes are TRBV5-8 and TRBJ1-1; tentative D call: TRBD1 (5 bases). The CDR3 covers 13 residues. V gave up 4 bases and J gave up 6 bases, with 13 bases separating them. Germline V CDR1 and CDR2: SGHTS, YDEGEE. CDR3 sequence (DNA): TGTGCCAGCAGCCATGGCGGGGGAGCTGAAGCTTTCTTT. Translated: CASSHGGGAEAFF.

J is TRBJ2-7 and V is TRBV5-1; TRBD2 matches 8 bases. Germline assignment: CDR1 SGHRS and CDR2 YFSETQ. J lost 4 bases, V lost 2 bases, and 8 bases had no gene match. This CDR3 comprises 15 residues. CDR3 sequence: CASSFNRGGPYEQYF. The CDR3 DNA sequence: TGCGCCAGCAGCTTTAATCGGGGGGGCCCATACGAGCAGTACTTC.

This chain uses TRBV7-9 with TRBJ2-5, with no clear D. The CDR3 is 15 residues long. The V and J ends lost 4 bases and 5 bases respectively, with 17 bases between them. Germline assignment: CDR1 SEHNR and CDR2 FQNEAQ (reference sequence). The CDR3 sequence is CASSYAASEEETQYF. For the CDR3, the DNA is TGTGCCAGCAGCTACGCGGCCTCCGAAGAGGAGACCCAGTACTTC. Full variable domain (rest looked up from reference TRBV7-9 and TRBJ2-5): DTGVSQNPRHKITKRGQNVTFRCDPISEHNRLYWYRQTLGQGPEFLTYFQNEAQLEKSRLLSDRFSAERPKGSFSTLEIQRTEQGDSAMYLCASSYAASEEETQYFGPGTRLLVL.

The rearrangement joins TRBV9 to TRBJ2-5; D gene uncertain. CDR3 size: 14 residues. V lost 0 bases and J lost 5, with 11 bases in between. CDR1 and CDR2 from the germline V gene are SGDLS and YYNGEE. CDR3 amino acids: CASSVGGDSETQYF. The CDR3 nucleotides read TGTGCCAGCAGCGTAGGTGGCGACTCGGAGACCCAGTACTTC.

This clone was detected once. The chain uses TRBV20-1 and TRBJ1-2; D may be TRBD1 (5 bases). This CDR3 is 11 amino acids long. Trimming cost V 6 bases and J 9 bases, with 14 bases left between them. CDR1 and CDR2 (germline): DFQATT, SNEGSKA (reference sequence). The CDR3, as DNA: TGCAGTGCCTTCGACAGCCCCCGCTACACCTTC. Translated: CSAFDSPRYTF.

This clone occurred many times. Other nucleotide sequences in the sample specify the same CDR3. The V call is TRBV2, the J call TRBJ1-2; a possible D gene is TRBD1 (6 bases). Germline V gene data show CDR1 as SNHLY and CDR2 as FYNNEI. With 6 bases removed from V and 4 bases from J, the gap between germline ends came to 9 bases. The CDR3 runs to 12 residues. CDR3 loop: CASREQGYGYTF. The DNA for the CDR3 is TGTGCCAGCAGGGAACAGGGCTATGGCTACACCTTC.

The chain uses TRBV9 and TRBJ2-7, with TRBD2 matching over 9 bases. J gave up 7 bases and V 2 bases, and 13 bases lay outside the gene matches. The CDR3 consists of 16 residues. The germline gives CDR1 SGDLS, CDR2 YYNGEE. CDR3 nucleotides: TGTGCCAGCAGCGTGGGGCTAGCGGGGCTCTCGGAGGAGCAGTACTTC. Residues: CASSVGLAGLSEEQYF. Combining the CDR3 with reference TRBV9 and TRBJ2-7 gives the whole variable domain DSGVTQTPKHLITATGQRVTLRCSPRSGDLSVYWYQQSLDQGLQFLIQYYNGEERAKGNILERFSAQQFPDLHSELNLSSLELGDSALYFCASSVGLAGLSEEQYFGPGTRLTVT.